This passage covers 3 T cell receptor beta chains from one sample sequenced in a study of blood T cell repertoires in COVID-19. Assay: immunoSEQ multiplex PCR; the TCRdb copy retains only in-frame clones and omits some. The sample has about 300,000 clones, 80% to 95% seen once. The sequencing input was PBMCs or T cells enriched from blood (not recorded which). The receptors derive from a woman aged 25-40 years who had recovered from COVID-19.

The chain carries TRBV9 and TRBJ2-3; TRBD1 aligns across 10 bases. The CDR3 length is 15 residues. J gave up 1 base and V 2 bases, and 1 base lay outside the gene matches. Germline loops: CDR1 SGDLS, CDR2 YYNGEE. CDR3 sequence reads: CASSVGTGGTDTQYF. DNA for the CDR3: TGTGCCAGCAGCGTCGGGACAGGGGGCACAGATACGCAGTATTTT.

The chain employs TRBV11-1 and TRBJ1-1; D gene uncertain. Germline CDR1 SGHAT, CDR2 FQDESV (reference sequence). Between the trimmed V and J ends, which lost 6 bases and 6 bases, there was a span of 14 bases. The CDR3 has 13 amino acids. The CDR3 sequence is CASRVNRFSEAFF. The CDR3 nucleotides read TGTGCCAGCAGGGTGAACCGGTTCTCTGAAGCTTTCTTT.

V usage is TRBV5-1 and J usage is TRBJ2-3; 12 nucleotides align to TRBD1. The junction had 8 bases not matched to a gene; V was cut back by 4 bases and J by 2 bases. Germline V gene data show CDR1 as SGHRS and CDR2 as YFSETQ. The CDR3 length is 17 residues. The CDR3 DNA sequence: TGCGCCAGCAGCGGGGACAGGGGGCGACTTAACACAGATACGCAGTATTTT. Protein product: CASSGDRGRLNTDTQYF.